Presented here are 18 T cell receptor beta chains from one specimen sequenced in a study of blood T cells in healthy people across ages. Through a sample-barcoded 5' primer and a J-beta primer mix, a second PCR was run for roughly 7 to 12 cycles. MiXCR, run by TCRdb on the 5' RACE reads, gives a single entry per CDR3 protein. This sample has over 500,000 distinct CDR3 sequences, with more than 45% found just once. The sequenced material came from blood. Source of these receptors: a woman older than 75 in good health.

The genes are TRBV9 and TRBJ2-1, with 9 positions matching TRBD2. V shed 3 bases, J shed 8 bases, and the junction held 24 bases outside the gene matches. Germline CDR1 SGDLS, CDR2 YYNGEE. The CDR3 extends over 20 amino acids. CDR3 amino acids: CASSDRQGRAGGSDFYEQFF. The DNA of the CDR3 is TGTGCCAGCAGCGACCGACAGGGCCGAGCGGGAGGATCGGATTTCTATGAGCAGTTCTTC.

Concerning this clonotype: Being one base from a much bigger clone, this may be a read error. V and J are TRBV7-3 and TRBJ2-1; no firm D call. The germline CDR1 and CDR2 sequences are SGHTA and FQGTGA. Trimming took off 3 bases at V and 9 bases at J, with 18 bases between the two ends. CDR3 length: 15 amino acids. CDR3 sequence (DNA): TGTGCCAGCAGCTTCGGATCGGGTTGGTCGGCTGAGCAGTTCTTC. Its protein is CASSFGSGWSAEQFF.

The sample holds many counts of this clonotype. This chain connects TRBV19 to TRBJ2-5; the match to TRBD1 covers 9 bases. Unmatched junction bases numbered 4, after V lost 3 bases and J lost 2 bases. This CDR3 is 15 amino acids long. The germline CDR1 and CDR2 sequences are LNHDA and SQIVND (reference sequence). CDR3 amino acids: CASSITGQGQETQYF. CDR3 DNA: TGTGCCAGTAGTATTACGGGACAGGGTCAAGAGACCCAGTACTTC. Based on the CDR3 plus reference TRBV19 and TRBJ2-5, the full variable domain is DGGITQSPKYLFRKEGQNVTLSCEQNLNHDAMYWYRQDPGQGLRLIYYSQIVNDFQKGDIAEGYSVSREKKESFPLTVTSAQKNPTAFYLCASSITGQGQETQYFGPGTRLLVL.

The CDR3 loop is CASSSEPTDTQYF. As DNA, the CDR3 is TGCGCCAGCAGCTCGGAGCCCACAGATACGCAGTATTTT. This chain links TRBV5-1 with TRBJ2-3; D uncertain. Germline V lookup: CDR1 SGHRS, CDR2 YFSETQ. Trimming shortened V by 3 bases and J by 2 bases, and 7 bases separated the two germline ends. This CDR3 is 13 amino acids long.

This clonotype was recorded at least ten times. The V gene is TRBV12-3 or TRBV12-4, the J gene TRBJ2-7; TRBD1 agrees at 8 bases. Trimming at V came to 6 bases and at J to 1 base, leaving 17 bases not matched to a gene. The length of the CDR3 is 18 residues. In DNA form, the CDR3 reads TGTGCCAGCAGCGGCTCGACAGGGGCCTTTCTACGATCCTACGAGCAGTACTTC. It codes for CASSGSTGAFLRSYEQYF.

This clonotype turned up a few times. This sequence may be a read error, since a much larger clone differs from it by one base. The J gene is TRBJ2-7, the V gene TRBV29-1; D possibly corresponds to TRBD2 (5 bases). The CDR3 spans 12 residues. Deletions cut 7 bases from V and 6 bases from J, with 16 bases between. CDR1 is SQVTM, CDR2 ANQGSEA, per germline. The CDR3 loop reads CSGVYFGSEQYF. The CDR3 DNA reads as TGCAGCGGGGTTTACTTTGGGAGCGAGCAGTACTTC.

This sequence joins TRBV20-1 and TRBJ2-7; D tentatively fits TRBD1 or TRBD2 (7 bases each). This CDR3 region has 14 residues. The germline CDR1 and CDR2 sequences are DFQATT and SNEGSKA (reference sequence). Trimming shortened V by 5 bases and J by 3 bases, and 17 bases separated the two germline ends. CDR3 bases: TGCAGTGCTTGGGAGGGACAGAAGGTCTACGAGCAGTACTTC. It yields the protein CSAWEGQKVYEQYF.

About this clonotype: Possible read error: a much larger clone is one base away. V gene TRBV12-3 or TRBV12-4 combines with J gene TRBJ1-6; D gene uncertain. V lost 6 bases and J 18 bases, leaving 18 bases between the germline ends. CDR3 length equals 12 residues. CDR3 residues: CASSPEEFTPHF. CDR3 nucleotides: TGTGCCAGCAGCCCAGAGGAGTTTACCCCCCACTTT.

V usage is TRBV10-3 and J usage is TRBJ2-1, with 7 bases lining up with TRBD2. The length of the CDR3 is 12 residues. In germline, CDR1 is ENHRY, CDR2 SYGVKD. V lost 7 bases to trimming and J lost 8 bases; unmatched junction nucleotides: 5. CDR3 loop: CAITTSHDEQFF. The CDR3 DNA follows: TGTGCCATCACGACTAGCCACGATGAGCAGTTCTTC.

This chain links TRBV18 with TRBJ2-7, with D tentatively TRBD1 or TRBD2 (5 bases each). CDR3 length: 15 amino acids. V was shortened by 1 base and J by 3 bases, with 13 bases between the two germline ends. In germline, CDR1 is KGHSH, CDR2 LQKENI. The CDR3 coding sequence is TGTGCCAGCTCACCACTGTCCGGGACGGACTACGAGCAGTACTTC. It is translated as CASSPLSGTDYEQYF.

This clonotype was seen just once. J is TRBJ2-3 and V is TRBV12-3 or TRBV12-4; no reliable D call. The CDR3 is 12 amino acids. V gave up 5 bases and J gave up 4 bases, with 7 bases separating them. CDR3 nucleotides: TGTGCCAGCAGTGGGTGGTCAGATACGCAGTATTTT. Its translation: CASSGWSDTQYF.

The V gene is TRBV12-3 or TRBV12-4, the J gene TRBJ2-3; the match to TRBD2 covers 11 bases. This CDR3 spans 15 amino acids. Losses at the gene ends were 5 bases for V and 4 bases for J; bases not matched to a gene: 5. The CDR3: CASSPSGGLPDTQYF. CDR3 nucleotides: TGTGCCAGCAGTCCTAGCGGGGGGTTACCAGATACGCAGTATTTT.

This clonotype appeared many times. This rearrangement joins TRBV12-3 or TRBV12-4 to TRBJ1-2; the D gene is possibly TRBD1 (6 bases). V shed 6 bases and J shed 3 bases, with 17 bases lying between them. The CDR3 spans 15 residues. The CDR3: CASRTTGGVDYGYTF. The CDR3 DNA sequence: TGTGCCAGCAGGACGACAGGCGGTGTTGACTATGGCTACACCTTC.

This chain links TRBV10-3 with TRBJ2-5; 10 positions match TRBD1. The J call may be wrong; the DNA end is better matched by TRBJ2-7. Germline assignment: CDR1 ENHRY and CDR2 SYGVKD. The CDR3 is made up of 13 amino acids. The CDR3, as DNA: TGTGCCATCAAGGGACAGGGGAAGTACGAGCAGTACTTC. Translation gives CAIKGQGKYEQYF.

The chain has TRBV12-3 or TRBV12-4 and TRBJ1-1; 8 nucleotides align to TRBD1. This CDR3 has 16 residues. V lost 5 bases and J lost 4; bases outside the gene matches: 12. CDR3 amino acids: CASSTERTGWITEAFF. The CDR3 nucleotides read TGTGCCAGCAGTACAGAACGGACAGGGTGGATCACTGAAGCTTTCTTT.

This clonotype was counted between two and nine times. This may stem from a read error, because a much larger clone lies one nucleotide away. The chain has TRBV29-1 and TRBJ2-1, with TRBD1 identical over 9 bases. The CDR3 is 12 amino acids. CDR1 and CDR2 (germline): SQVTM, ANQGSEA. The J segment lost 15 bases and the V segment lost 7 bases, leaving 13 bases of the junction unmatched. The CDR3 spells CSAQPGQGTRFF. The CDR3 DNA is TGCAGCGCCCAACCGGGACAGGGTACACGGTTCTTC.

This clonotype has a single count. This chain joins TRBV21-1 and TRBJ2-1. TRBV21-1 is deemed a pseudogene. The CDR3 is made up of 14 amino acids. CDR3 sequence reads: CASSKGQGIDEQFF. The CDR3 DNA sequence: TGTGCCAGCAGCAAAGGGCAGGGAATCGATGAGCAGTTCTTC.

In its sample, this clonotype was seen a few times. With a much larger clone just one base away, this may be a read error. The chain couples TRBV12-3 or TRBV12-4 to TRBJ2-2; D is ambiguous. This CDR3 is built from 15 residues. Trimming took off 2 bases at V and 6 bases at J, with 13 bases between the two ends. This CDR3 reads CASSLSRYYAGELFF. The CDR3 bases are TGTGCCAGCAGTTTAAGTCGATATTACGCCGGGGAGCTGTTTTTT.